Shown below are 30 T cell receptor beta chains from a single sample sequenced in a study of shared clonotypes between healthy human individuals. The naive CD8 fraction comprised CD45RO-negative cells positively selected for CCR7 and excluded terminally differentiated effector memory CD45RA+ cells. The assay was immunoSEQ multiplex PCR, and TCRdb's table has in-frame clones only and misses some. Counted here are about 550,000 clones, around 95% occurring once; the ten biggest clones make up about 0.11%. Material: naive CD8+ T cells sorted from blood. Every receptor here comes from a woman in her twenties or thirties in good health.

The V gene is TRBV2, the J gene TRBJ2-5; D is perhaps TRBD2 (5 bases). With the DNA end fitting TRBJ2-7 better, the J assignment may be wrong. Germline V gene lookup returns CDR1 SNHLY and CDR2 FYNNEI. This CDR3 has 13 residues. The CDR3 spells CASGESYSYEQYF. The DNA for the CDR3 is TGTGCCAGCGGGGAGTCCTACTCCTACGAGCAGTACTTC.

This chain uses TRBV27 with TRBJ2-1, with 15 positions matching TRBD2. The CDR3 is 15 amino acids. Trimming at V came to 10 bases and at J to 7 bases, leaving 8 bases not matched to a gene. Germline-derived CDR1 and CDR2 are MNHEY and SMNVEV (reference sequence). The DNA for the CDR3 is TGTGCCACCCAAAGCGGGACTAGCGGGAGGAATGAGCAGTTCTTC. Protein product: CATQSGTSGRNEQFF.

The chain carries TRBV7-9 and TRBJ2-3, with 10 nucleotides matching TRBD1. This CDR3 has 16 amino acids. Looked up from germline, CDR1 is SEHNR and CDR2 is FQNEAQ (reference sequence). The V segment lost 4 bases and the J segment 5 bases; nucleotides outside the gene matches: 9. This CDR3 is CASSWEGQGIVDTQYF. CDR3 in DNA: TGTGCCAGCAGCTGGGAGGGACAGGGGATCGTAGATACGCAGTATTTT.

This chain connects TRBV19 to TRBJ2-7; D is uncertain. Germline V gene data show CDR1 as LNHDA and CDR2 as SQIVND (reference sequence). The CDR3 runs 15 residues. V lost 1 base, J lost 0 bases, and 10 bases lay in between. CDR3 in amino acids: CASSIVFRSSYEQYF. In DNA form, the CDR3 reads TGTGCCAGTAGTATAGTCTTTCGCAGCTCCTACGAGCAGTACTTC.

This chain joins TRBV6-5 and TRBJ1-6; no definite D call. Trimming left V 0 bases short and J 9 bases short, with 6 bases between. CDR3 length equals 13 residues. Germline loops: CDR1 MNHEY, CDR2 SVGAGI. CDR3 sequence: CASSYSESSPLHF. As DNA, the CDR3 is TGTGCCAGCAGTTACTCGGAAAGTTCACCCCTCCACTTT.

Written as DNA, the CDR3 is TGCGCCAGCAGCCAAGATCCCACAGATACGCAGTATTTT. Residues: CASSQDPTDTQYF. The chain is built from TRBV4-1 and TRBJ2-3; no reliable D call. The CDR3 is 13 amino acids. Trimming removed 0 bases at V and 2 bases at J, with 3 bases between. The germline V gene has CDR1 MGHRA and CDR2 YSYEKL.

This clone was counted a few times. The chain employs TRBV7-9 and TRBJ1-4; D possibly corresponds to TRBD1 (5 bases). CDR3 length: 14 amino acids. With 0 bases removed from V and 8 bases from J, the gap between germline ends came to 10 bases. CDR1 is SEHNR, CDR2 FQNEAQ, per germline (reference sequence). DNA for the CDR3: TGTGCCAGCAGCTTAGCCGACGGGGGGGAAAAACTGTTTTTT. It codes for CASSLADGGEKLFF.

The chain joins TRBV6-5 to TRBJ2-1; the match to TRBD2 covers 9 bases. The germline V gene has CDR1 MNHEY and CDR2 SVGAGI. V trimming: 6 bases; J trimming: 4 bases; junction bases outside the gene matches: 7. The CDR3 contains 15 residues. In nucleotides, the CDR3 is TGTGCCAGCAGCGCACTAGCGGGCCTGTACAATGAGCAGTTCTTC. It translates to CASSALAGLYNEQFF.

The gene calls are TRBV5-8 and TRBJ2-7; D is uncertain. V was pared by 2 bases and J by 2 bases, with 17 bases between. CDR1 SGHTS and CDR2 YDEGEE come from the germline V gene. This CDR3 is built from 16 residues. CDR3 in amino acids: CASSFQASRAAYEQYF. CDR3 sequence (DNA): TGTGCCAGCAGCTTTCAGGCCTCTAGGGCGGCCTACGAGCAGTACTTC.

V gene TRBV19 combines with J gene TRBJ2-7; D is undetermined. CDR1 is LNHDA and CDR2 is SQIVND in the germline V gene (reference sequence). V lost 3 bases and J lost 3, with 12 bases in between. This CDR3 comprises 14 residues. CDR3 coding DNA: TGTGCCAGTAGTATCTGGTCTGGCTTCTACGAGCAGTACTTC. It specifies CASSIWSGFYEQYF.

The chain combines TRBV6-4 with TRBJ2-1; D gene unclear. V was clipped by 3 bases and J by 0 bases, with 15 bases between them. Germline V CDR1 and CDR2: MRHNA, SNTAGT. The CDR3 is 17 residues long. The CDR3 sequence: CASSEFGAFDSYNEQFF. In DNA form, the CDR3 reads TGTGCCAGCAGTGAATTTGGAGCGTTTGACTCCTACAATGAGCAGTTCTTC.

The chain carries TRBV9 and TRBJ2-5; TRBD2 matches at 8 bases. This CDR3 has 13 amino acids. Germline loops: CDR1 SGDLS, CDR2 YYNGEE. Germline trimming cut 1 base from V and 10 bases from J; bases unmatched to any gene: 6. CDR3 residues: CASSVYPGGVQYF. For the CDR3, the DNA is TGTGCCAGCAGCGTATACCCGGGGGGGGTCCAGTACTTC.

The V gene is TRBV16, the J gene TRBJ2-3; perhaps TRBD1 as D (6 bases). Per germline, CDR1 KGHSY and CDR2 FQNENV. The V gene lost 1 base and the J gene lost 4 bases, with 12 bases spanning the gap. The CDR3 contains 15 residues. The CDR3 is CASSQFGTKPDTQYF. CDR3 in DNA: TGTGCCAGCAGCCAATTCGGGACAAAGCCAGATACGCAGTATTTT.

In DNA, the CDR3 is TGCAGCGTTCTGGGGTTGGTAGCGGGAGGGCCCGCGCTCACAGATACGCAGTATTTT. Translated, it gives CSVLGLVAGGPALTDTQYF. The rearrangement uses TRBV29-1 and TRBJ2-3, with 11 bases fitting TRBD2. The CDR3 is 19 amino acids. Trimming removed 5 bases from V and 2 bases from J; junction bases left unmatched: 18. CDR1 and CDR2 (germline): SQVTM, ANQGSEA.

Remarks on this clone: Distinct nucleotide sequences in the sample also encode this CDR3. This sequence joins TRBV28 and TRBJ2-7, with D unresolved. There are 11 residues in the CDR3. The V and J ends lost 4 bases and 4 bases respectively, with 5 bases between them. CDR1 is MDHEN, CDR2 SYDVKM, per germline. CDR3 in DNA: TGTGCCAGCAGTTATGGTTACGAGCAGTACTTC. Its protein product is CASSYGYEQYF.

This clone was counted once. V gene TRBV5-4 combines with J gene TRBJ2-2; D might be TRBD1 (6 bases). V lost 1 base to trimming and J lost 3 bases, with 16 bases between them. This CDR3 has 17 amino acids. Looked up from germline, CDR1 is SGHNT and CDR2 is YYREEE (reference sequence). CDR3 amino acids: CASSLLSVGGYTGELFF. The DNA for the CDR3 is TGTGCCAGCAGCTTGTTGTCCGTAGGGGGTTACACCGGGGAGCTGTTTTTT. Full variable domain (missing parts from reference TRBV5-4 and TRBJ2-2): ETGVTQSPTHLIKTRGQQVTLRCSSQSGHNTVSWYQQALGQGPQFIFQYYREEENGRGNFPPRFSGLQFPNYSSELNVNALELDDSALYLCASSLLSVGGYTGELFFGEGSRLTVL.

This CDR3 is CASSLVFLETQYF. For the CDR3, the DNA is TGTGCCAGCAGCTTAGTCTTTTTGGAGACCCAGTACTTC. The chain uses TRBV7-8 and TRBJ2-5, with unresolved D. Trimming stripped 1 base from V and 5 bases from J, with 8 bases between. CDR1 and CDR2 (germline): SGHVS, FQNEAQ. This CDR3 has 13 residues.

This clone was recorded once. The CDR3 spells CASSSDRGNEQYF. For the CDR3, the DNA is TGTGCCAGTAGTAGTGACAGGGGCAACGAGCAGTACTTC. This chain joins TRBV19 and TRBJ2-7; the match to TRBD1 covers 8 bases. The CDR3 consists of 13 residues. Losses at the gene ends were 4 bases for V and 5 bases for J; bases not matched to a gene: 4. Germline V gene sequence: CDR1 LNHDA, CDR2 SQIVND (reference sequence).

This clone has only a few counts. This CDR3 is also generated by other DNA sequences in the sample. V is TRBV9 and J is TRBJ1-1; D remains ambiguous. Germline V gives CDR1 SGDLS, CDR2 YYNGEE. The CDR3 has 12 residues. Trimming removed 0 bases from V and 4 bases from J, with 4 bases in between. CDR3 sequence: CASSVGGTEAFF. The CDR3 nucleotides are TGTGCCAGCAGCGTAGGGGGCACTGAAGCTTTCTTT.

The chain joins TRBV28 to TRBJ2-7; D remains unclear. The CDR3 contains 11 residues. Germline V gives CDR1 MDHEN, CDR2 SYDVKM. With 4 bases removed from V and 6 bases from J, the gap between germline ends came to 7 bases. In DNA form, the CDR3 reads TGTGCCAGCAGTTATAACGGCGAGCAGTACTTC. Translation gives CASSYNGEQYF.

The V gene is TRBV27, the J gene TRBJ2-7, with D possibly being TRBD1 (5 bases). Germline V lookup: CDR1 MNHEY, CDR2 SMNVEV (reference sequence). V was clipped by 6 bases and J by 7 bases, with 19 bases between them. The CDR3 sequence is 14 residues long. The CDR3 spells CASSVTGPSKEQYF. CDR3 DNA sequence: TGTGCCAGCAGCGTAACAGGCCCCTCGAAAGAGCAGTACTTC.

This clone has just one count. CDR3 in DNA: TGCGCCAGCAGCTCAGGACAGGGGGCTGGGTATGGCTACACCTTC. Amino acids: CASSSGQGAGYGYTF. This sequence joins TRBV5-1 and TRBJ1-2, with 11 bases fitting TRBD1. CDR1 SGHRS and CDR2 YFSETQ come from the germline V gene. The CDR3 is 15 amino acids. Losses at the gene ends were 3 bases for V and 5 bases for J; bases not matched to a gene: 6.

The chain links TRBV19 to TRBJ2-1; possibly TRBD1 for D (5 bases). Per the germline V gene, CDR1 is LNHDA and CDR2 is SQIVND (reference sequence). The V and J ends lost 1 base and 6 bases respectively, with 13 bases between them. This CDR3 has 15 residues. The CDR3 DNA sequence: TGTGCCAGTAGTATAGTTGCAGGGCCGTCCAATGAGCAGTTCTTC. This codes for CASSIVAGPSNEQFF.

This clone was counted a single time. The chain has TRBV5-4 and TRBJ2-7; a possible D gene is TRBD2 (6 bases). In germline, CDR1 is SGHNT, CDR2 YYREEE (reference sequence). Between the trimmed V and J ends, which lost 0 bases and 6 bases, there was a span of 13 bases. CDR3 size: 14 residues. Written as DNA, the CDR3 is TGTGCCAGCAGCTTGGAGGAGGGTTTGGCCGAGCAGTACTTC. Protein product: CASSLEEGLAEQYF.

The CDR3 bases are TGTGCCAGCAGTTTGGCGGGAGGGGCCGCCCGGGATACGCAGTATTTT. Translated: CASSLAGGAARDTQYF. This chain joins TRBV27 and TRBJ2-3; 9 bases match TRBD2. V trimming: 3 bases; J trimming: 6 bases; junction bases outside the gene matches: 10. Germline CDR1 MNHEY, CDR2 SMNVEV (reference sequence). CDR3 length equals 16 residues.

V usage is TRBV7-9 and J usage is TRBJ2-1, with 14 bases matching TRBD2. There are 18 residues in the CDR3. CDR1 SEHNR and CDR2 FQNEAQ come from the germline V gene (reference sequence). V lost 0 bases, J lost 2 bases, and 3 bases stayed unmatched. Written as DNA, the CDR3 is TGTGCCAGCAGCTTAGCTTGGGGACTAGCGGGAGCCTACAATGAGCAGTTCTTC. Amino acids: CASSLAWGLAGAYNEQFF. Filled out from reference TRBV7-9 and TRBJ2-1, the complete variable domain reads DTGVSQNPRHKITKRGQNVTFRCDPISEHNRLYWYRQTLGQGPEFLTYFQNEAQLEKSRLLSDRFSAERPKGSFSTLEIQRTEQGDSAMYLCASSLAWGLAGAYNEQFFGPGTRLTVL.

V is TRBV7-9 and J is TRBJ2-1; tentatively, D is TRBD1 or TRBD2 (5 bases each). Germline lookup yields CDR1 SEHNR and CDR2 FQNEAQ (reference sequence). V was pared by 5 bases and J by 13 bases, with 15 bases between. The CDR3 loop spans 12 amino acids. In nucleotides, the CDR3 is TGTGCCAGCAGCGAGGGGACCGATACTCAGTTCTTC. It specifies CASSEGTDTQFF.

This chain joins TRBV27 and TRBJ1-1; no firm D call. Germline V gene lookup returns CDR1 MNHEY and CDR2 SMNVEV (reference sequence). Trimming removed 2 bases from V and 3 bases from J, with 13 bases in between. The CDR3 runs 15 residues. This CDR3 reads CASSLSKGAYTEAFF. CDR3 nucleotides: TGTGCCAGCAGTTTAAGCAAGGGTGCGTACACTGAAGCTTTCTTT.

This chain connects TRBV10-3 to TRBJ2-7, with D uncertain. Trimming pared 0 bases from V and 3 bases from J, leaving 3 bases between. Germline V CDR1 and CDR2: ENHRY, SYGVKD. The CDR3 length is 12 residues. The CDR3 region is CAISESSYEQYF. The DNA of the CDR3 is TGTGCCATCAGTGAGTCTAGCTACGAGCAGTACTTC.

As to this clone: Within the sample, other DNA sequences also encode this same CDR3. The J gene is TRBJ1-1, the V gene TRBV9; D ambiguous. V was pared by 0 bases and J by 4 bases, with 7 bases between. The CDR3 runs 13 residues. The V gene's germline CDR1 is SGDLS and CDR2 YYNGEE. CDR3 in DNA: TGTGCCAGCAGCGTAGGAGACTTCACTGAAGCTTTCTTT. Translated: CASSVGDFTEAFF.